The 21 T cell receptor beta chains presented below share a single source sample, sequenced in a study of T cell responses to AZD1222 COVID-19 vaccine. Sequencing was performed with immunoSEQ multiplex PCR; in TCRdb, only in-frame clones are kept and a portion is missing. The profile shows about 130,000 clones, about nine tenths of them singletons. The source was peripheral blood, collected 28 days after the second AZD1222 dose. Every receptor here comes from an adult who received the AZD1222 COVID-19 vaccine.

This clone occurred once. The chain couples TRBV30 to TRBJ2-2; D may be TRBD1 or TRBD2 (5 bases each). Trimming removed 2 bases at V and 6 bases at J, with 10 bases between. Germline V gene lookup returns CDR1 GTSNPN and CDR2 SVGIG (reference sequence). The CDR3 runs to 13 residues. CDR3 nucleotides: TGTGCCTGGAGTCCTTGGGACCCCGGGGAGCTGTTTTTT. It is translated as CAWSPWDPGELFF.

The chain links TRBV18 to TRBJ2-7; 10 bases line up with TRBD1. The CDR3 has 15 amino acids. Germline-derived CDR1 and CDR2 are KGHSH and LQKENI. V lost 3 bases and J lost 5; bases outside the gene matches: 7. CDR3 loop: CASSPSGQGPHEQYF. CDR3 coding DNA: TGTGCCAGCTCACCGTCGGGACAGGGGCCCCACGAGCAGTACTTC.

This clone appeared once. This sequence joins TRBV19 and TRBJ2-7, with D possibly TRBD2 on 6 matching bases. This CDR3 contains 15 residues. Deletions cut 5 bases from V and 7 bases from J, with 21 bases between. Germline values: CDR1 LNHDA, CDR2 SQIVND (reference sequence). The CDR3 DNA sequence: TGTGCCAGTAGTCGACTGGCGGAGGGCCGTTGGGAGCAGTACTTC. Translation gives CASSRLAEGRWEQYF.

This chain uses TRBV5-1 with TRBJ1-2, with D unresolved. Trimming took 4 bases from V and 4 from J, leaving 14 bases between them. The CDR3 contains 14 residues. CDR1 SGHRS and CDR2 YFSETQ come from the germline V gene. DNA of the CDR3: TGCGCCAGCAGCCTCCACGACGGCTCCTATGGCTACACCTTC. The encoded protein is CASSLHDGSYGYTF.

The chain links TRBV15 to TRBJ1-5, with D perhaps TRBD1 (5 bases). With 0 bases removed from V and 6 bases from J, the gap between germline ends came to 15 bases. Per germline, CDR1 LNHNV and CDR2 YYDKDF (reference sequence). This CDR3 is 16 amino acids long. The CDR3 nucleotides are TGTGCCACCAGCAGAGATAACCAACCCGGGGGTCAGCCCCAGCATTTT. This gives the protein CATSRDNQPGGQPQHF.

The rearrangement links TRBV10-3 to TRBJ2-1, with TRBD2 matching 14 bases. J lost 5 bases, V lost 8 bases, and 5 bases had no gene match. The CDR3 contains 15 residues. Per the germline V gene, CDR1 is ENHRY and CDR2 is SYGVKD. CDR3 DNA sequence: TGTGCCATCCGAAGGGGACTAGCGGGGGACAATGAGCAGTTCTTC. Amino acids: CAIRRGLAGDNEQFF.

V and J are TRBV4-2 and TRBJ2-2; 12 bases fit TRBD2. V gave up 5 bases and J gave up 7 bases; unmatched junction bases: 8. Germline V gene lookup returns CDR1 LGHNA and CDR2 YNFKEQ. The CDR3 spans 16 residues. The CDR3 DNA sequence: TGTGCCAGCAGCTCCCTAGCGGGGGGGCTTATCGGGGAGCTGTTTTTT. Translated, it gives CASSSLAGGLIGELFF.

This clone was picked up one time. The chain has TRBV3-1 (or the pseudogene TRBV3-2) and TRBJ1-2, with 8 bases lining up with TRBD1. J lost 7 bases, V lost 1 base, and 11 bases had no gene match. The CDR3 length is 16 residues. CDR1 is LGHDT, CDR2 YNNKEL, per germline (reference sequence). The CDR3 loop is CASSQVGTGLDVGYTF. The CDR3 coding sequence is TGTGCCAGCAGCCAAGTCGGGACAGGCCTTGACGTTGGCTACACCTTC.

V and J are TRBV14 and TRBJ2-5; D unresolved. Trimming stripped 1 base from V and 3 bases from J, with 6 bases between. The CDR3 sequence is 13 residues long. Per germline, CDR1 SGHDN and CDR2 FVKESK. The CDR3 loop reads CASSQAPKETQYF. CDR3 in DNA: TGTGCCAGCAGCCAAGCCCCAAAAGAGACCCAGTACTTC.

This clone was detected a few times. This chain connects TRBV7-2 to TRBJ1-2, with D unclear. The length of the CDR3 is 13 residues. Germline CDR1 reads SGHTA; CDR2 reads FQGNSA. Trimming left V 0 bases short and J 4 bases short, with 6 bases between. CDR3: CASSLAGSYGYTF. CDR3 nucleotides: TGTGCCAGCAGCTTAGCAGGTTCCTATGGCTACACCTTC.

The rearrangement joins TRBV29-1 to TRBJ1-1; D ambiguous. The germline V gene encodes CDR1 SQVTM and CDR2 ANQGSEA. V lost 4 bases, J lost 5 bases, and 5 bases lay in between. The CDR3 sequence is 10 residues long. The CDR3 DNA follows: TGCAGCGTTGTACGGACTGAAGCTTTCTTT. It encodes CSVVRTEAFF.

The sample holds many counts of this clone. The DNA of the CDR3 is TGTGCCAGCAGCCAAAGCGAGTGGCCTTACAATGAGCAGTTCTTC. This codes for CASSQSEWPYNEQFF. V gene TRBV3-1 (or the pseudogene TRBV3-2) combines with J gene TRBJ2-1; D is undetermined. The V gene's germline CDR1 is LGHDT and CDR2 YNNKEL (reference sequence). V was clipped by 2 bases and J by 4 bases, with 12 bases between them. The CDR3 is 15 amino acids.

V usage is TRBV9 and J usage is TRBJ2-7; 8 bases agree with TRBD1. This CDR3 is 15 amino acids long. Germline assignment: CDR1 SGDLS and CDR2 YYNGEE. J lost 5 bases, V lost 2 bases, and 9 bases had no gene match. CDR3 region: CASSVIPTGGNEQYF. The CDR3 DNA reads TGTGCCAGCAGCGTGATTCCTACAGGGGGGAACGAGCAGTACTTC.

Regarding this clone: Other DNA sequences from this sample encode an identical CDR3 as well. The chain couples TRBV27 to TRBJ2-7; no firm D call. The CDR3 length is 14 residues. The V end lost 0 bases, the J end lost 8 bases, and 14 bases lay between the germline ends. The germline V gene encodes CDR1 MNHEY and CDR2 SMNVEV (reference sequence). As DNA, the CDR3 is TGTGCCAGCAGTTTATCGCACAGCGAGGTAAAGCAGTACTTC. Residues: CASSLSHSEVKQYF.

The rearrangement links TRBV4-3 to TRBJ2-2; tentative D call: TRBD1 (6 bases). The CDR3 length is 14 residues. V gave up 4 bases and J gave up 7 bases, with 13 bases separating them. Germline values: CDR1 LGHNA, CDR2 YSLEER. CDR3 in DNA: TGCGCCAGCAGCCGATCAGGGGTCGGCGGGGAGCTGTTTTTT. Amino acid sequence: CASSRSGVGGELFF.

CDR3 nucleotides: TGTGCCAGCAGCGCCGGCGCGGACTACGAGCAGTACTTC. Translation: CASSAGADYEQYF. The genes are TRBV7-3 and TRBJ2-7; no reliable D call. Trimming removed 5 bases at V and 3 bases at J, with 11 bases between. CDR1 is SGHTA, CDR2 FQGTGA, per germline. This CDR3 spans 13 amino acids.

This chain joins TRBV6-2 or TRBV6-3 and TRBJ1-2; TRBD1 aligns across 7 bases. Trimming took 5 bases from V and 6 from J; bases not matched to a gene: 6. CDR3 size: 13 residues. Germline V gene lookup returns CDR1 MNHEY and CDR2 SVGEGT. CDR3: CASSRQGRNGYTF. DNA for the CDR3: TGTGCCAGCAGTAGACAGGGAAGAAATGGCTACACCTTC.

This chain joins TRBV5-6 and TRBJ2-1; D unclear. Germline V CDR1 and CDR2: SGHDT, YYEEEE. This CDR3 is 17 amino acids long. V dropped 0 bases and J dropped 0 bases, with 13 bases sitting between them. The CDR3 loop is CASSLGPEGISYNEQFF. The CDR3 DNA is TGTGCCAGCAGCTTGGGGCCAGAAGGAATCTCCTACAATGAGCAGTTCTTC.

The chain has TRBV11-3 and TRBJ2-2, with 7 bases that match TRBD1. CDR1 SGHNT and CDR2 YENEEA come from the germline V gene. This CDR3 comprises 16 residues. The ends lost 4 bases at V and 0 bases at J; junction bases unmatched: 5. As DNA, the CDR3 is TGTGCCAGCAGCTGGGGACAGCAATCGAACACCGGGGAGCTGTTTTTT. As protein: CASSWGQQSNTGELFF.

This clone was observed a handful of times. The J gene is TRBJ1-2, the V gene TRBV5-1, with TRBD1 as a possible D gene (5 bases). Trimming took 3 bases from V and 4 from J, leaving 16 bases between them. This CDR3 is built from 15 residues. Germline CDR1 is SGHRS and CDR2 is YFSETQ. CDR3: CASSWGDPRGYGYTF. The DNA of the CDR3 is TGCGCCAGCAGCTGGGGGGACCCAAGGGGCTATGGCTACACCTTC. The whole variable domain, remainder taken from reference TRBV5-1 and TRBJ1-2, is KAGVTQTPRYLIKTRGQQVTLSCSPISGHRSVSWYQQTPGQGLQFLFEYFSETQRNKGNFPGRFSGRQFSNSRSEMNVSTLELGDSALYLCASSWGDPRGYGYTFGSGTRLTVV.

This chain joins TRBV19 and TRBJ1-2; D is perhaps TRBD1 (5 bases). Germline values: CDR1 LNHDA, CDR2 SQIVND (reference sequence). The CDR3 contains 15 residues. Between the trimmed V and J ends, which lost 5 bases and 4 bases, there was a span of 17 bases. CDR3 protein: CASSPLTARLYGYTF. The CDR3 nucleotides are TGTGCCAGTAGTCCGTTGACAGCACGCCTCTATGGCTACACCTTC.